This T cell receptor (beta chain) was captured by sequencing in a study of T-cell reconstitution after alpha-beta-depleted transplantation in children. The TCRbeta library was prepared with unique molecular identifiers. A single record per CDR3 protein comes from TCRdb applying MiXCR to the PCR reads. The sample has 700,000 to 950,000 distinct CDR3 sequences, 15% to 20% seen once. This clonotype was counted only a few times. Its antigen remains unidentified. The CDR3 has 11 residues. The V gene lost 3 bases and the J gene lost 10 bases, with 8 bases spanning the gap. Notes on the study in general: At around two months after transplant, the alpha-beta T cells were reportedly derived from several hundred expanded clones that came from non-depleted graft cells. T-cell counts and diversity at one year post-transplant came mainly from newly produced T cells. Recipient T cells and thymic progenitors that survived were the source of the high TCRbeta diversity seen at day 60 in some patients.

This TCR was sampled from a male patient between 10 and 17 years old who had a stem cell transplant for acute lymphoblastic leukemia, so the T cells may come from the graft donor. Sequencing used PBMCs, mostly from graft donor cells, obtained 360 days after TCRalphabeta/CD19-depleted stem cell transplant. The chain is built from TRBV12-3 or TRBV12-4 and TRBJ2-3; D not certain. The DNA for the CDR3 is TGTGCCAGCAGTTTTATGGCTCCGCAGTATTTT. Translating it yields CASSFMAPQYF.